Listed here are 26 T cell receptor beta chains from one sample, sequenced in a study of identical twins. TCRdb recomputed calls from the 5' RACE reads with MiXCR, one row per CDR3 protein. The sample carries hundreds of thousands of distinct CDR3 sequences, around 22% recorded once. These same data were also listed under a study on yellow fever vaccine responses in identical twins.

The sample was CD4+ T cells sorted from blood. The receptors originated from a woman aged 18-35 years in good health.

This chain links TRBV20-1 with TRBJ2-3; no clear D gene. This CDR3 is 15 amino acids long. Germline assignment: CDR1 DFQATT and CDR2 SNEGSKA (reference sequence). The V and J ends lost 6 bases and 0 bases respectively, with 16 bases between them. CDR3 protein: CSAKGWLGSTDTQYF. The DNA of the CDR3 is TGCAGTGCGAAAGGCTGGCTAGGAAGCACAGATACGCAGTATTTT.

The chain links TRBV28 to TRBJ2-3; D is unresolved. Germline CDR1 is MDHEN and CDR2 is SYDVKM. The CDR3 has 14 residues. Trimming took off 9 bases at V and 4 bases at J, with 17 bases between the two ends. The CDR3 DNA follows: TGTGCCAGTTCCATCCACTCTTCGGCAGATACGCAGTATTTT. Translation gives CASSIHSSADTQYF. Together with reference TRBV28 and TRBJ2-3, the CDR3 gives the full variable domain: DVKVTQSSRYLVKRTGEKVFLECVQDMDHENMFWYRQDPGLGLRLIYFSYDVKMKEKGDIPEGYSVSREKKERFSLILESASTNQTSMYLCASSIHSSADTQYFGPGTRLTVL.

In its sample, this clonotype was seen a few times. V is TRBV12-5 and J is TRBJ2-5; 10 bases match TRBD1. Germline CDR1 LGHNT, CDR2 FRNRAP. The CDR3 has 16 amino acids. J was trimmed by 0 bases and V by 1 base; bases with no gene match: 2. As DNA, the CDR3 is TGTGCTAGTGGTTTGGGGACAGGGGGGGACCAAGAGACCCAGTACTTC. Translating gives CASGLGTGGDQETQYF.

The chain carries TRBV12-3 or TRBV12-4 and TRBJ1-2, with unresolved D. V lost 7 bases, J lost 7 bases, and 16 bases lay in between. The CDR3 loop spans 13 amino acids. The chain's CDR3 is CASNNLWDPGYTF. In nucleotides, the CDR3 is TGTGCCAGCAATAACCTTTGGGATCCTGGCTACACCTTC.

The rearrangement joins TRBV12-3 or TRBV12-4 to TRBJ2-4; 7 bases are shared with TRBD1. The V segment lost 2 bases and the J segment 4 bases; nucleotides outside the gene matches: 8. The CDR3 is made up of 16 amino acids. CDR3 nucleotides: TGTGCCAGCAGTTTATGGGGACAGTTAACTAAAAACATTCAGTACTTC. It codes for CASSLWGQLTKNIQYF.

The V call is TRBV6-5, the J call TRBJ2-5; weak D call: TRBD2 (5 bases). The CDR3 loop spans 11 amino acids. Looked up from germline, CDR1 is MNHEY and CDR2 is SVGAGI. V lost 6 bases, J lost 7 bases, and 9 bases lay in between. This CDR3 reads CASRSGRTQYF. Here the CDR3 DNA reads TGTGCCAGCAGGTCTGGGAGGACCCAGTACTTC.

The chain has TRBV18 and TRBJ2-5; D is ambiguous. CDR1 and CDR2 (germline): KGHSH, LQKENI. The V end was cut by 5 bases, the J end by 2 bases, with 12 bases between. The CDR3 contains 14 residues. The CDR3, as DNA: TGTGCCAGCTCAAACACAGCGATACAAGAGACCCAGTACTTC. Encoded protein: CASSNTAIQETQYF.

This clonotype occurred a few times. The rearrangement links TRBV3-1 to TRBJ2-3; D gene uncertain. Trimming left V 2 bases short and J 6 bases short, with 9 bases between. The CDR3 extends over 13 amino acids. Germline CDR1 and CDR2: LGHDT and YNNKEL (reference sequence). The CDR3 sequence is CASSQPPVDTQYF. The CDR3 coding sequence is TGTGCCAGCAGCCAACCACCCGTGGATACGCAGTATTTT.

This clonotype was counted only a few times. The chain employs TRBV12-3 or TRBV12-4 and TRBJ2-1; maybe TRBD1 (6 bases). This CDR3 has 16 amino acids. Trimming removed 3 bases at V and 9 bases at J, with 21 bases between. Here the CDR3 reads CASSFLSVTGKGEQFF. The CDR3 DNA reads as TGTGCCAGCAGTTTTTTGTCCGTGACAGGAAAGGGTGAGCAGTTCTTC.

This sequence joins TRBV5-1 and TRBJ1-2, with D uncertain. Per the germline V gene, CDR1 is SGHRS and CDR2 is YFSETQ. The CDR3 runs to 13 residues. Trimming cost V 1 base and J 4 bases, with 8 bases left between them. The CDR3 DNA is TGCGCCAGCAGCTTGAGCAGCGCCTATGGCTACACCTTC. This translates into CASSLSSAYGYTF.

The J gene is TRBJ2-5, the V gene TRBV5-1, with TRBD2 matching over 9 bases. V lost 4 bases to trimming and J lost 2 bases; unmatched junction nucleotides: 12. Germline V gene lookup returns CDR1 SGHRS and CDR2 YFSETQ. CDR3 length: 17 residues. Here the CDR3 reads CASSRGGQRGVQETQYF. DNA of the CDR3: TGCGCCAGCAGCCGGGGCGGCCAGCGGGGGGTTCAAGAGACCCAGTACTTC.

This clonotype was seen more than once but under ten times. The CDR3 sequence: CASSQDWAGSYTDTQYF. The CDR3 DNA sequence: TGCGCCAGCAGCCAAGATTGGGCAGGGAGTTACACAGATACGCAGTATTTT. The V gene is TRBV4-1, the J gene TRBJ2-3, with D perhaps being TRBD1 or TRBD2 (5 bases each). V gave up 0 bases and J gave up 2 bases, with 15 bases separating them. The CDR3 consists of 17 residues. Germline CDR1 reads MGHRA; CDR2 reads YSYEKL.

V is TRBV28 and J is TRBJ2-7; D is perhaps TRBD2 (5 bases). The CDR3 is 14 amino acids. From germline, CDR1 is MDHEN and CDR2 SYDVKM. Trimming shortened V by 5 bases and J by 0 bases, and 11 bases separated the two germline ends. The CDR3 nucleotides read TGTGCCAGCAGTCACAGCGGTACCTCCTACGAGCAGTACGTC. Protein: CASSHSGTSYEQYV.

This clonotype was detected many times. V gene TRBV14 combines with J gene TRBJ2-2; 10 positions match TRBD2. CDR1 is SGHDN and CDR2 is FVKESK in the germline V gene. The CDR3 consists of 18 residues. With V trimmed by 2 bases and J by 1 base, 7 bases remained unmatched. The CDR3 DNA sequence: TGTGCCAGCAGCCAATACTCCTCTAGCGGGAGGAACACCGGGGAGCTGTTTTTT. Its translation is CASSQYSSSGRNTGELFF.

This clonotype was seen a handful of times. V usage is TRBV10-3 and J usage is TRBJ1-1, with 7 bases matching TRBD1. Germline V lookup: CDR1 ENHRY, CDR2 SYGVKD. Losses at the gene ends were 6 bases for V and 3 bases for J; bases not matched to a gene: 10. The CDR3 extends over 15 amino acids. CDR3 in amino acids: CAIRGTASQYTEAFF. Written as DNA, the CDR3 is TGTGCCATCAGAGGGACAGCGTCACAGTACACTGAAGCTTTCTTT.

This clonotype occurred a few times. The rearrangement uses TRBV7-6 and TRBJ2-3; the match to TRBD2 covers 8 bases. J gave up 1 base and V 2 bases, and 14 bases lay outside the gene matches. The CDR3 runs 19 residues. CDR1 is SGHVS and CDR2 is FNYEAQ in the germline V gene. CDR3 region: CASSLPTSGEDLGTDTQYF. CDR3 in DNA: TGTGCCAGCAGCTTACCCACTAGCGGAGAGGACCTTGGCACAGATACGCAGTATTTT.

V is TRBV6-2 or TRBV6-3 and J is TRBJ2-5; D is ambiguous. This CDR3 is 16 amino acids long. CDR1 and CDR2 from the germline V gene are MNHEY and SVGEGT. V lost 2 bases, J lost 0 bases, and 13 bases lay in between. The CDR3 loop reads CASSYGLGKYQETQYF. CDR3 nucleotides: TGTGCCAGCAGTTACGGTCTAGGGAAGTACCAAGAGACCCAGTACTTC.

This clonotype was recorded a few times. V and J are TRBV12-3 or TRBV12-4 and TRBJ1-1; D gene ambiguous. There are 13 residues in the CDR3. Trimming took 7 bases from V and 11 from J, leaving 20 bases between them. This chain's CDR3 is CASTSISPSRAFF. CDR3 nucleotide sequence: TGTGCCAGCACCTCGATCAGCCCCTCTAGGGCTTTCTTT.

This clonotype has just a few counts. The chain joins TRBV10-3 to TRBJ2-3; D not resolved. Trimming cost V 0 bases and J 0 bases, with 10 bases left between them. The CDR3 has 16 residues. Germline loops: CDR1 ENHRY, CDR2 SYGVKD. CDR3 DNA: TGTGCCATCAGTGAGTCGCCAGTTATAAGCACAGATACGCAGTATTTT. Its protein is CAISESPVISTDTQYF.

V gene TRBV29-1 combines with J gene TRBJ2-1, with D maybe TRBD1 (7 bases). Between the trimmed V and J ends, which lost 5 bases and 0 bases, there was a span of 11 bases. The germline V gene has CDR1 SQVTM and CDR2 ANQGSEA. This CDR3 region has 14 residues. Here the CDR3 reads CSVFQGGSYNEQFF. The CDR3 DNA reads TGCAGCGTTTTCCAGGGGGGCTCCTACAATGAGCAGTTCTTC.

V and J are TRBV6-1 and TRBJ2-1; 9 bases fit TRBD1. The trim removed 3 bases at V and 1 base at J, leaving 4 bases unmatched. Germline V lookup: CDR1 MNHNS, CDR2 SASEGT. The CDR3 loop spans 16 amino acids. The CDR3 protein is CASSDRQGVSYNEQFF. As DNA, the CDR3 is TGTGCCAGCAGTGATCGACAGGGGGTTTCCTACAATGAGCAGTTCTTC.

This clonotype came up a few times. The rearrangement uses TRBV11-2 and TRBJ1-1; 7 bases are a match to TRBD1. The CDR3 has 17 residues. Germline CDR1 reads SGHAT; CDR2 reads FQNNGV. Losses at the gene ends were 3 bases for V and 4 bases for J; bases not matched to a gene: 14. The CDR3 loop reads CASSLRGQLGLFTEAFF. In DNA form, the CDR3 reads TGTGCCAGCAGCTTGAGGGGGCAACTGGGATTGTTCACTGAAGCTTTCTTT.

The chain employs TRBV20-1 and TRBJ2-7, with 10 positions matching TRBD2. In germline, CDR1 is DFQATT, CDR2 SNEGSKA (reference sequence). This CDR3 contains 16 residues. The V segment lost 0 bases and the J segment 3 bases; nucleotides outside the gene matches: 8. In nucleotides, the CDR3 is TGCAGTGCTAGAGAAGAACTAGCGGGATCCCTCTACGAGCAGTACTTC. It yields the protein CSAREELAGSLYEQYF.

The rearrangement joins TRBV12-3 or TRBV12-4 to TRBJ2-1; D remains ambiguous. This CDR3 contains 12 residues. Trimming left V 6 bases short and J 10 bases short, with 13 bases between. CDR3: CASSPDFGEQFF. The DNA of the CDR3 is TGTGCCAGCAGCCCCGACTTCGGGGAGCAGTTCTTC.

This clonotype was seen more than once but under ten times. For the CDR3, the DNA is TGTGCCAGCAGCCAACCAGGACATTACTCCTACAATGAGCAGTTCTTC. It translates to CASSQPGHYSYNEQFF. This chain links TRBV14 with TRBJ2-1; maybe TRBD1 (5 bases). The CDR3 is 16 residues long. Trimming shortened V by 2 bases and J by 0 bases, and 11 bases separated the two germline ends. In germline, CDR1 is SGHDN, CDR2 FVKESK. The variable domain in full, completed from reference TRBV14 and TRBJ2-1, reads EAGVTQFPSHSVIEKGQTVTLRCDPISGHDNLYWYRRVMGKEIKFLLHFVKESKQDESGMPNNRFLAERTGGTYSTLKVQPAELEDSGVYFCASSQPGHYSYNEQFFGPGTRLTVL.

This clonotype was counted a few times. The chain's CDR3 is CASSQPTSGRRYEQYF. The CDR3 DNA reads TGCGCCAGCAGCCAGCCGACTAGCGGGAGGAGATACGAGCAGTACTTC. V is TRBV4-1 and J is TRBJ2-7, with 13 bases lining up with TRBD2. Germline V gene sequence: CDR1 MGHRA, CDR2 YSYEKL. Trimming took 3 bases from V and 4 from J; bases not matched to a gene: 6. The CDR3 is 16 residues long.